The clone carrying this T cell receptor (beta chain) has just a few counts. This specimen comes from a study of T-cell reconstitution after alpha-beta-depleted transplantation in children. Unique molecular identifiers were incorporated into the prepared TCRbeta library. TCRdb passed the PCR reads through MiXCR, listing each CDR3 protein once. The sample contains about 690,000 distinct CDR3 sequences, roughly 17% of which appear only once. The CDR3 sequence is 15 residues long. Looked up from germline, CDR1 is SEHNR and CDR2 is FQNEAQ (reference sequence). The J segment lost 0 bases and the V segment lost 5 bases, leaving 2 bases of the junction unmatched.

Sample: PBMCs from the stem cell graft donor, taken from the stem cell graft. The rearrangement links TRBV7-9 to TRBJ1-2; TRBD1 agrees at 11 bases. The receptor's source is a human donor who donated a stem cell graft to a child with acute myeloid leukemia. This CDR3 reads CASSGQGATNYGYTF. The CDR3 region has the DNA TGTGCCAGCAGCGGACAGGGGGCGACTAACTATGGCTACACCTTC.